Listed below are T cell receptor beta chains from one sample, sequenced in a study of blood T cell repertoires in COVID-19. Generated by immunoSEQ multiplex PCR, the TCRdb table keeps only in-frame clones and is missing some. Here the sample spans tens of thousands of clones, 84% being singletons. Material: peripheral blood. The receptors originated from a man in his forties or fifties with acute or convalescent COVID-19. The CDR3 runs from the conserved cysteine through the conserved F or W. D genes are given only for firm matches. Clone size is stated in some rows and not others, as once, few, many or a class when expanded.

V gene	J gene	D gene	clone size	CDR3 DNA	CDR3 protein
TRBV7-2	TRBJ2-5	-	-	TGTGCCAGCAGCCCTAACGGGGGTGGAGAGACCCAGTACTTC	CASSPNGGGETQYF
TRBV7-8	TRBJ2-7	TRBD2	-	TGTGCCAGCGGTCTAGCGGGAGCAGACGAGCAGTACTTC	CASGLAGADEQYF
TRBV3-1/TRBV3-2	TRBJ1-1	-	few	TGTGCCAGCAGCTCGCAGGGGAACACTGAAGCTTTCTTT	CASSSQGNTEAFF
TRBV2	TRBJ2-2	TRBD1	-	TGTGCCAGCAATCAGGACAGGGACACCGGGGAGCTGTTTTTT	CASNQDRDTGELFF
TRBV11-1	TRBJ2-7	-	-	TGTGCCAGCAGCTTAGGGCAGGGTCCAGCGCACGAGCAGTACTTC	CASSLGQGPAHEQYF
TRBV7-2	TRBJ1-1	-	-	TGTGCCAGCAGCCCTGAACCTGGGGGGACTGAAGCTTTCTTT	CASSPEPGGTEAFF
TRBV4-3	TRBJ1-2	-	-	TGCGCCAGCAGCCTAACGACAGCTAACTATGGCTACACCTTC	CASSLTTANYGYTF
TRBV6-2/TRBV6-3	TRBJ2-1	TRBD2	-	TGTGCCAGCAGTTACCCACTGGGTGGCGGGAGTAACAATGAGCAGTTCTTC	CASSYPLGGGSNNEQFF
TRBV9	TRBJ1-3	-	few	TGTGCCAGCAGCGCCGAAGGAGTCGGAAACACCATATATTTT	CASSAEGVGNTIYF
TRBV7-9	TRBJ1-4	-	-	TGTGCCAGCAGCTTGGGCTCCGGTTGGTGGGAAAAACTGTTTTTT	CASSLGSGWWEKLFF